The 27 T cell receptor beta chains reported below all come from one sample, sequenced in a study of T cell responses to AZD1222 COVID-19 vaccine. Sequencing was performed with immunoSEQ multiplex PCR; in TCRdb, only in-frame clones are kept and a portion is missing. The sample has some 93,000 clones, around 87% seen once. Here the sequenced sample was peripheral blood, taken 28 days after the second AZD1222 dose. Source of these receptors: an adult who received the AZD1222 COVID-19 vaccine.

The V gene is TRBV6-2 or TRBV6-3, the J gene TRBJ1-1, with TRBD1 matching 8 bases. The CDR3 spans 13 residues. Germline CDR1 reads MNHEY; CDR2 reads SVGEGT. The ends lost 5 bases at V and 7 bases at J; junction bases unmatched: 6. CDR3 sequence reads: CASSTNRGVEAFF. In DNA form, the CDR3 reads TGTGCCAGCAGTACTAACAGGGGGGTTGAAGCTTTCTTT.

The chain has TRBV10-3 and TRBJ1-2; 9 bases map to TRBD1. The CDR3 covers 14 residues. Germline V gene data show CDR1 as ENHRY and CDR2 as SYGVKD. Trimming at V came to 4 bases and at J to 7 bases, leaving 7 bases not matched to a gene. The CDR3 coding sequence is TGTGCCATCAGTGGTACAGGGGGCGCCGGTGGCTACACCTTC. Translated: CAISGTGGAGGYTF.

CDR3 sequence (DNA): TGTGCCAGCAGCTTAGTCATGGAGACCCAGTACTTC. Amino acids: CASSLVMETQYF. This chain connects TRBV11-3 to TRBJ2-5; no firm D call. Trimming left V 1 base short and J 5 bases short, with 5 bases between. This CDR3 has 12 residues. Germline lookup yields CDR1 SGHNT and CDR2 YENEEA.

The chain uses TRBV6-1 and TRBJ2-7, with a possible D match to TRBD2 (5 bases). The CDR3 is 14 amino acids. Trimming took off 1 base at V and 3 bases at J, with 10 bases between the two ends. The germline V gene has CDR1 MNHNS and CDR2 SASEGT. CDR3 region: CASSEGRVFYEQYF. CDR3 coding DNA: TGTGCCAGCAGTGAAGGGCGGGTATTCTACGAGCAGTACTTC.

Here the CDR3 DNA reads TGCGCCAGCAGCCCCAATCAGGGGCTAGGCACTGAAGCTTTCTTT. It codes for CASSPNQGLGTEAFF. The chain carries TRBV4-1 and TRBJ1-1, with a tentative D call TRBD1 (6 bases). V lost 4 bases to trimming and J lost 4 bases, with 16 bases between them. The CDR3 contains 15 residues. Germline loops: CDR1 MGHRA, CDR2 YSYEKL.

The V gene is TRBV18, the J gene TRBJ2-1, with 7 bases fitting TRBD1. Germline CDR1 is KGHSH and CDR2 is LQKENI. With V trimmed by 0 bases and J by 8 bases, 4 bases remained unmatched. This CDR3 is 14 amino acids long. CDR3 nucleotide sequence: TGTGCCAGCTCACCACCAATAGGGGGCCATGAGCAGTTCTTC. This codes for CASSPPIGGHEQFF.

V usage is TRBV19 and J usage is TRBJ1-1; tentatively, D is TRBD1 (6 bases). Trimming removed 7 bases from V and 0 bases from J, with 12 bases in between. This CDR3 is 14 amino acids long. The V gene's germline CDR1 is LNHDA and CDR2 SQIVND (reference sequence). CDR3 region: CASTYGQLNTEAFF. DNA of the CDR3: TGTGCCAGTACATACGGACAGTTGAACACTGAAGCTTTCTTT.

The chain joins TRBV15 to TRBJ1-3; no clear D. There are 14 residues in the CDR3. Germline V gene data show CDR1 as LNHNV and CDR2 as YYDKDF (reference sequence). Trimming pared 3 bases from V and 0 bases from J, leaving 6 bases between. The CDR3 DNA is TGTGCCACCAGCAGGAGGACCTCTGGAAACACCATATATTTT. Translating gives CATSRRTSGNTIYF.

V usage is TRBV3-1 (or the pseudogene TRBV3-2) and J usage is TRBJ2-7; 7 nucleotides agree with TRBD1. V shed 4 bases and J 4 bases; nucleotides not matched to a gene: 4. Germline CDR1 and CDR2: LGHDT and YNNKEL (reference sequence). The CDR3 length is 13 residues. The CDR3 DNA reads as TGTGCCAGCAGCCCGGACAGGTCATACGAGCAGTACTTC. It translates to CASSPDRSYEQYF.

This clone occurred a few times. The rearrangement uses TRBV9 and TRBJ1-2, with D unresolved. CDR3 size: 13 residues. The germline CDR1 and CDR2 sequences are SGDLS and YYNGEE. The V end lost 4 bases, the J end lost 4 bases, and 11 bases lay between the germline ends. The CDR3 region has the DNA TGTGCCAGCAGCTCCAGAGACCTCTATGGCTACACCTTC. Amino acids: CASSSRDLYGYTF.

The chain links TRBV3-1 (or the pseudogene TRBV3-2) to TRBJ2-3, with 13 bases matching TRBD2. Germline V gene lookup returns CDR1 LGHDT and CDR2 YNNKEL (reference sequence). The V and J ends lost 0 bases and 5 bases, in that order; junction bases with no gene match: 2. The CDR3 sequence is 16 residues long. The CDR3 loop is CASSQELAGGGDTQYF. CDR3 sequence (DNA): TGTGCCAGCAGCCAAGAACTAGCGGGAGGGGGAGATACGCAGTATTTT.

This chain connects TRBV7-8 to TRBJ2-4; perhaps TRBD1 as D (5 bases). V lost 5 bases to trimming and J lost 7 bases, with 15 bases between them. The CDR3 length is 14 residues. Germline CDR1 is SGHVS and CDR2 is FQNEAQ. The CDR3 sequence is CASSPSSQGNIQYF. In DNA, the CDR3 is TGTGCCAGCAGCCCGTCCTCCCAGGGCAACATTCAGTACTTC.

V is TRBV7-2 and J is TRBJ1-2; no reliable D call. The CDR3 sequence is 15 residues long. Trimming removed 2 bases from V and 8 bases from J, with 18 bases in between. Germline V gives CDR1 SGHTA, CDR2 FQGNSA. CDR3 nucleotides: TGTGCCAGCAGCTTATCACACGGCAGGTTTGGAGGCTACACCTTC. Translating gives CASSLSHGRFGGYTF.

This chain connects TRBV7-2 to TRBJ2-7; 9 nucleotides line up with TRBD2. Germline lookup yields CDR1 SGHTA and CDR2 FQGNSA. The length of the CDR3 is 15 residues. The V and J ends lost 2 bases and 7 bases, in that order; junction bases with no gene match: 9. The CDR3 sequence is CASSLFSGGLGEQYF. CDR3 nucleotide sequence: TGTGCCAGCAGCTTATTTAGCGGGGGCCTTGGGGAGCAGTACTTC.

The V and J genes are TRBV9 and TRBJ2-1; 14 positions match TRBD2. Germline loops: CDR1 SGDLS, CDR2 YYNGEE. V shed 2 bases, J shed 3 bases, and the junction held 4 bases outside the gene matches. CDR3 size: 17 residues. The CDR3 region is CASSVGLAGGFYNEQFF. CDR3 nucleotide sequence: TGTGCCAGCAGCGTCGGACTAGCGGGGGGCTTCTACAATGAGCAGTTCTTC. The complete variable domain, with remaining parts taken from reference TRBV9 and TRBJ2-1, reads DSGVTQTPKHLITATGQRVTLRCSPRSGDLSVYWYQQSLDQGLQFLIQYYNGEERAKGNILERFSAQQFPDLHSELNLSSLELGDSALYFCASSVGLAGGFYNEQFFGPGTRLTVL.

This chain connects TRBV5-8 to TRBJ2-1, with 15 bases lining up with TRBD2. The trim removed 1 base at V and 4 bases at J, leaving 9 bases unmatched. The length of the CDR3 is 19 residues. CDR1 and CDR2 from the germline V gene are SGHTS and YDEGEE. The chain's CDR3 is CASSLFRGLAGGGYNEQFF. The CDR3 bases are TGTGCCAGCAGCTTGTTTCGGGGACTAGCGGGGGGAGGATACAATGAGCAGTTCTTC.

CDR3 in DNA: TGCGCCAGCAGCTTTGGTGAGTCTGGAACAGATACGCAGTATTTT. Amino acids: CASSFGESGTDTQYF. The V and J genes are TRBV5-1 and TRBJ2-3; D not resolved. CDR1 is SGHRS, CDR2 YFSETQ, per germline. This CDR3 spans 15 amino acids. V was trimmed by 2 bases and J by 3 bases, leaving 13 bases between them. The complete variable domain, with remaining parts taken from reference TRBV5-1 and TRBJ2-3, reads KAGVTQTPRYLIKTRGQQVTLSCSPISGHRSVSWYQQTPGQGLQFLFEYFSETQRNKGNFPGRFSGRQFSNSRSEMNVSTLELGDSALYLCASSFGESGTDTQYFGPGTRLTVL.

The chain couples TRBV27 to TRBJ1-6, with D perhaps TRBD1 (5 bases). The V gene lost 6 bases and the J gene lost 7 bases, with 16 bases spanning the gap. The CDR3 is made up of 15 amino acids. Germline CDR1 and CDR2: MNHEY and SMNVEV (reference sequence). The CDR3 DNA reads as TGTGCCAGCAGGATAAGGGGTCTTCGGAATTCACCCCTCCACTTT. This sequence encodes CASRIRGLRNSPLHF.

The gene calls are TRBV28 and TRBJ2-3, with D hard to call. V dropped 5 bases and J dropped 6 bases, with 9 bases sitting between them. Germline V CDR1 and CDR2: MDHEN, SYDVKM. CDR3 length: 12 residues. The CDR3 loop is CASSPVGDTQYF. DNA of the CDR3: TGTGCCAGCAGTCCGGTCGGGGATACGCAGTATTTT.

The V call is TRBV6-5, the J call TRBJ1-2, with 7 bases matching TRBD1. Trimming took 4 bases from V and 5 from J; bases not matched to a gene: 7. The germline V gene has CDR1 MNHEY and CDR2 SVGAGI. The CDR3 is 14 amino acids. The CDR3 is CASSSGDRVYGYTF. CDR3 nucleotide sequence: TGTGCCAGCAGTTCAGGCGACAGGGTTTATGGCTACACCTTC.

This rearrangement joins TRBV30 to TRBJ2-3; tentatively, D is TRBD1 (6 bases). Germline loops: CDR1 GTSNPN, CDR2 SVGIG (reference sequence). The V end was cut by 8 bases, the J end by 2 bases, with 14 bases between. The CDR3 consists of 13 residues. DNA of the CDR3: TGTGCCGTCGGACAGTCCTTCACAGATACGCAGTATTTT. It codes for CAVGQSFTDTQYF.

The chain is built from TRBV11-3 and TRBJ2-5; TRBD2 matches 9 bases. The CDR3 sequence is 17 residues long. V lost 1 base to trimming and J lost 1 base; unmatched junction nucleotides: 7. The germline CDR1 and CDR2 sequences are SGHNT and YENEEA. This CDR3 is CASSLGVKRGVQETQYF. As DNA, the CDR3 is TGTGCCAGCAGCTTAGGGGTCAAGCGGGGGGTCCAAGAGACCCAGTACTTC.

The chain carries TRBV19 and TRBJ1-2; D is possibly TRBD1 (6 bases). Per germline, CDR1 LNHDA and CDR2 SQIVND (reference sequence). The CDR3 spans 16 residues. Trimming shortened V by 7 bases and J by 4 bases, and 22 bases separated the two germline ends. The DNA of the CDR3 is TGTGCCAGTATGGGGCCAGGGGAAAGGGCAGTCTATGGCTACACCTTC. It translates to CASMGPGERAVYGYTF.

This chain connects TRBV18 to TRBJ1-1, with TRBD1 identical over 9 bases. CDR3 size: 14 residues. The trim removed 4 bases at V and 6 bases at J, leaving 6 bases unmatched. Germline-derived CDR1 and CDR2 are KGHSH and LQKENI. The CDR3 is CASSRGQGTPEAFF. The CDR3 nucleotides read TGTGCCAGCTCACGCGGACAGGGGACCCCTGAAGCTTTCTTT.

The chain joins TRBV14 to TRBJ2-2, with no clear D. V was trimmed by 2 bases and J by 1 base, leaving 8 bases between them. The CDR3 spans 15 residues. Germline CDR1 reads SGHDN; CDR2 reads FVKESK. The CDR3 DNA is TGTGCCAGCAGCCAACATTTCGGGAACACCGGGGAGCTGTTTTTT. Amino acids: CASSQHFGNTGELFF.

The chain is built from TRBV10-3 and TRBJ1-1; D not certain. The CDR3 loop spans 14 amino acids. Germline CDR1 is ENHRY and CDR2 is SYGVKD. V lost 4 bases to trimming and J lost 0 bases, with 9 bases between them. CDR3 nucleotide sequence: TGTGCCATCAGTGTGGAGGGATTGAACACTGAAGCTTTCTTT. This encodes CAISVEGLNTEAFF.

The chain combines TRBV28 with TRBJ1-4; weak D call: TRBD1 (5 bases). Germline values: CDR1 MDHEN, CDR2 SYDVKM. V was trimmed by 6 bases and J by 3 bases, leaving 23 bases between them. This CDR3 region has 18 residues. The chain's CDR3 is CASSRRTRESRANEKLFF. The CDR3 bases are TGTGCCAGCAGCCGGAGAACCCGGGAAAGCAGGGCTAATGAAAAACTGTTTTTT.